Below are 6 T cell receptor beta chains sequenced from a single sample in a study of T cell responses to AZD1222 COVID-19 vaccine. TCRdb's copy holds only in-frame clones and misses some; the assay was immunoSEQ multiplex PCR. The sample carries roughly 190,000 clones, approximately 95% recorded once. The sequencing here drew on peripheral blood, taken on day 0 of AZD1222 vaccination. Receptors were obtained from an adult in good health.

The rearrangement joins TRBV11-2 to TRBJ2-1; D is possibly TRBD1 or TRBD2 (5 bases each). The CDR3 is made up of 16 amino acids. Trimming shortened V by 3 bases and J by 2 bases, and 14 bases separated the two germline ends. The germline V gene encodes CDR1 SGHAT and CDR2 FQNNGV. The CDR3 DNA reads TGTGCCAGCAGCTTGGTAACCGGGACCACCTACAATGAGCAGTTCTTC. It translates to CASSLVTGTTYNEQFF.

The chain uses TRBV21-1 and TRBJ2-2; the listed D gene, TRBD1, was not tested against the DNA. TRBV21-1 is given as a pseudogene. This CDR3 spans 17 amino acids. For the CDR3, the DNA is TGTGCCAGCAGCGAGGTCCCGGGACAGGGAAGTGCCGGGGAGCTGTTTTTT. Amino acid sequence: CASSEVPGQGSAGELFF.

This chain links TRBV2 with TRBJ2-2; 12 nucleotides align to TRBD2. The CDR3 totals 15 residues. CDR1 is SNHLY and CDR2 is FYNNEI in the germline V gene. Germline trimming cut 5 bases from V and 6 bases from J; bases unmatched to any gene: 4. CDR3 region: CASSQTSGGPGELFF. For the CDR3, the DNA is TGTGCCAGCAGTCAGACTAGCGGGGGACCCGGGGAGCTGTTTTTT.

This sequence joins TRBV2 and TRBJ1-5, with D uncertain. The ends were cut back, 6 bases at V and 7 bases at J, with 16 bases in the middle. Germline-derived CDR1 and CDR2 are SNHLY and FYNNEI. The CDR3 contains 14 residues. CDR3 nucleotide sequence: TGTGCCAGCAGCTCGACGACGGAAAACCAGCCCCAGCATTTT. Its protein product is CASSSTTENQPQHF.

This chain links TRBV7-2 with TRBJ2-6; D uncertain. The germline V gene has CDR1 SGHTA and CDR2 FQGNSA. This CDR3 is 17 amino acids long. Trimming stripped 1 base from V and 0 bases from J, with 10 bases between. CDR3 protein: CASSLGPPHSGANVLTF. CDR3 nucleotides: TGTGCCAGCAGCTTAGGACCCCCCCACTCTGGGGCCAACGTCCTGACTTTC.

This clone was detected only once. The V and J genes are TRBV18 and TRBJ1-1; TRBD1 is a possible D gene (5 bases). V lost 0 bases and J lost 9, with 20 bases in between. CDR1 is KGHSH and CDR2 is LQKENI in the germline V gene. There are 16 residues in the CDR3. The DNA of the CDR3 is TGTGCCAGCTCACCACCAGGGACCGGAGGTGGAAGAAAAGCTTTCTTT. Translation: CASSPPGTGGGRKAFF.